The 20 T cell receptor beta chains listed next were all sequenced from one sample in a study of T cell responses to AZD1222 COVID-19 vaccine. Generated by immunoSEQ multiplex PCR, the TCRdb table keeps only in-frame clones and is missing some. The table includes about 100,000 clones, around nine tenths detected once. The sample consisted of peripheral blood, taken 28 days after the second dose of the MenACWY control vaccine. These receptor sequences come from an adult who received the MenACWY meningococcal vaccine as a control.

A single count supports this clone. The chain recombines TRBV18 with TRBJ1-1; TRBD1 aligns across 8 bases. Germline V gene lookup returns CDR1 KGHSH and CDR2 LQKENI. The trim removed 3 bases at V and 3 bases at J, leaving 0 bases unmatched. The CDR3 extends over 13 amino acids. DNA for the CDR3: TGTGCCAGCTCACCGACAGGGGACACTGAAGCTTTCTTT. Amino acids: CASSPTGDTEAFF.

The rearrangement joins TRBV2 to TRBJ1-4; the match to TRBD1 covers 8 bases. There are 15 residues in the CDR3. The trim removed 4 bases at V and 10 bases at J, leaving 11 bases unmatched. Germline loops: CDR1 SNHLY, CDR2 FYNNEI. DNA of the CDR3: TGTGCCAGCAGTGCGTGGACAGGGATTCTCGGAAAACTGTTTTTT. The encoded protein is CASSAWTGILGKLFF.

V and J are TRBV29-1 and TRBJ2-5; D assignment may be TRBD1 or TRBD2 (6 bases each). Germline V lookup: CDR1 SQVTM, CDR2 ANQGSEA. V lost 3 bases, J lost 1 base, and 9 bases lay in between. The CDR3 is 13 amino acids. CDR3 DNA: TGCAGCGTTGACAAGGGGGGCCAAGAGACCCAGTACTTC. It yields the protein CSVDKGGQETQYF.

The J gene is TRBJ2-5, the V gene TRBV5-1; D is unresolved. The CDR3 contains 14 residues. V was shortened by 0 bases and J by 4 bases, with 10 bases between the two germline ends. CDR1 and CDR2 from the germline V gene are SGHRS and YFSETQ. The CDR3 spells CASSLGSEGETQYF. CDR3 bases: TGCGCCAGCAGCTTGGGGTCTGAAGGAGAGACCCAGTACTTC.

Here the CDR3 reads CASSLAGFRELFF. DNA of the CDR3: TGTGCCAGCAGCCTCGCAGGGTTCAGGGAGCTGTTTTTT. This chain uses TRBV6-2 or TRBV6-3 with TRBJ2-2, with a weak D call TRBD1 (5 bases). V was cut by 6 bases and J by 9 bases, with 14 bases left in between. Germline V CDR1 and CDR2: MNHEY, SVGEGT. This CDR3 region has 13 residues.

The count of this clone is one. J is TRBJ2-7 and V is TRBV6-2 or TRBV6-3, with 7 bases fitting TRBD1. V trimming: 5 bases; J trimming: 6 bases; junction bases outside the gene matches: 7. The CDR3 is made up of 13 amino acids. CDR1 and CDR2 (germline): MNHEY, SVGEGT. Here the CDR3 DNA reads TGTGCCAGCAGTCAGACAGGGTTTTCCGAGCAGTACTTC. Residues: CASSQTGFSEQYF.

The chain carries TRBV9 and TRBJ1-1, with D possibly matching TRBD1 (6 bases). The CDR3 totals 13 residues. V was clipped by 1 base and J by 10 bases, with 14 bases between them. Germline-derived CDR1 and CDR2 are SGDLS and YYNGEE. In nucleotides, the CDR3 is TGTGCCAGCAGCGTAAGGGGGGACCCTCCAGCTTTCTTT. It codes for CASSVRGDPPAFF.

The chain combines TRBV3-1 (or the pseudogene TRBV3-2) with TRBJ2-7; D is uncertain. The germline V gene has CDR1 LGHDT and CDR2 YNNKEL (reference sequence). The CDR3 runs to 16 residues. Trimming left V 0 bases short and J 1 base short, with 13 bases between. CDR3 nucleotide sequence: TGTGCCAGCAGCCAAGACCCACTTACAGTTTCCTACGAGCAGTACTTC. It is translated as CASSQDPLTVSYEQYF.

The V gene is TRBV27, the J gene TRBJ2-7; 9 bases line up with TRBD1. Germline lookup yields CDR1 MNHEY and CDR2 SMNVEV (reference sequence). Losses at the gene ends were 3 bases for V and 4 bases for J; bases not matched to a gene: 7. This CDR3 contains 15 residues. The CDR3: CASSFTGTGPYEQYF. The CDR3 DNA reads TGTGCCAGCAGTTTCACCGGGACAGGGCCATACGAGCAGTACTTC.

This clone appeared once. The V call is TRBV9, the J call TRBJ1-5, with D possibly TRBD1 on 5 matching bases. Trimming took 0 bases from V and 9 from J, leaving 10 bases between them. CDR1 and CDR2 from the germline V gene are SGDLS and YYNGEE. This CDR3 is built from 13 residues. The chain's CDR3 is CASSVGGDGPQHF. DNA for the CDR3: TGTGCCAGCAGCGTAGGAGGGGATGGGCCCCAGCATTTT.

The rearrangement links TRBV28 to TRBJ1-4; D unresolved. Germline-derived CDR1 and CDR2 are MDHEN and SYDVKM. CDR3 length: 13 residues. Trimming took 10 bases from V and 3 from J, leaving 12 bases between them. The CDR3 bases are TGTGCCACCTACCCGGGAGCTAATGAAAAACTGTTTTTT. This encodes CATYPGANEKLFF.

The chain joins TRBV3-1 (or the pseudogene TRBV3-2) to TRBJ1-2, with TRBD1 identical over 7 bases. V lost 8 bases and J lost 4; bases outside the gene matches: 10. Germline assignment: CDR1 LGHDT and CDR2 YNNKEL (reference sequence). The CDR3 is made up of 14 amino acids. The CDR3 sequence is CASSFLDRSYGYTF. DNA for the CDR3: TGTGCCAGCTCTTTTTTGGACAGGAGCTATGGCTACACCTTC.

The rearrangement uses TRBV28 and TRBJ2-7; D may be TRBD1 (5 bases). Deletions cut 8 bases from V and 1 base from J, with 21 bases between. Germline loops: CDR1 MDHEN, CDR2 SYDVKM. The CDR3 loop spans 16 amino acids. The CDR3 spells CASRVDRGWESYEQYF. In nucleotides, the CDR3 is TGTGCCAGCCGCGTAGATAGGGGCTGGGAATCCTACGAGCAGTACTTC.

The chain recombines TRBV28 with TRBJ2-7, with TRBD1 matching 8 bases. This CDR3 contains 14 residues. Germline V gene lookup returns CDR1 MDHEN and CDR2 SYDVKM. With 7 bases clipped from V and 0 bases from J, the junction kept 5 bases outside the gene matches. The DNA for the CDR3 is TGTGCCAGCATCAGGGACAGGACCTCCTACGAGCAGTACTTC. Translation gives CASIRDRTSYEQYF.

The chain links TRBV2 to TRBJ2-5; 9 positions match TRBD1. This CDR3 contains 15 residues. The V segment lost 7 bases and the J segment 4 bases; nucleotides outside the gene matches: 10. Germline lookup yields CDR1 SNHLY and CDR2 FYNNEI. CDR3 amino acids: CASKGQGLLGETQYF. In DNA form, the CDR3 reads TGTGCCAGCAAGGGACAGGGTCTATTAGGAGAGACCCAGTACTTC.

The chain joins TRBV6-2 or TRBV6-3 to TRBJ1-2; tentative D call: TRBD1 (6 bases). This CDR3 comprises 13 residues. The germline V and J ends were trimmed by 6 bases and 2 bases, with 10 bases remaining between them. The germline gives CDR1 MNHEY, CDR2 SVGEGT. The DNA for the CDR3 is TGTGCCAGCAGCCAGGACAGCAACTATGGCTACACCTTC. Translated: CASSQDSNYGYTF.

The chain employs TRBV10-3 and TRBJ1-1; 9 nucleotides line up with TRBD1. J was trimmed by 7 bases and V by 2 bases; bases with no gene match: 8. The CDR3 runs 15 residues. Germline V gene data show CDR1 as ENHRY and CDR2 as SYGVKD. CDR3 DNA sequence: TGTGCCATCAGTGAGCGGGGACAGGGTAGGGGTGAAGCTTTCTTT. As protein: CAISERGQGRGEAFF.

The CDR3 DNA reads TGTGCCAGTAGTATTCCGGGACAGGGGTCTCCGAACACCGGGGAGCTGTTTTTT. This gives the protein CASSIPGQGSPNTGELFF. The V gene is TRBV19, the J gene TRBJ2-2; 10 bases align to TRBD1. The ends lost 3 bases at V and 0 bases at J; junction bases unmatched: 7. The germline V gene has CDR1 LNHDA and CDR2 SQIVND (reference sequence). The length of the CDR3 is 18 residues.

This clone was seen a few times. This chain links TRBV28 with TRBJ2-4; D gene ambiguous. The length of the CDR3 is 14 residues. Deletions cut 7 bases from V and 2 bases from J, with 12 bases between. Germline CDR1 reads MDHEN; CDR2 reads SYDVKM. The CDR3 DNA follows: TGTGCCAGCACTCCTTTCACTCCCAAAAACATTCAGTACTTC. Translation: CASTPFTPKNIQYF.

The chain employs TRBV5-1 and TRBJ2-2, with TRBD1 identical over 7 bases. The V and J ends lost 1 base and 4 bases, in that order; junction bases with no gene match: 7. This CDR3 has 16 amino acids. CDR1 SGHRS and CDR2 YFSETQ come from the germline V gene. This CDR3 is CASSLLQGLGTGELFF. The CDR3 bases are TGCGCCAGCAGCTTGTTACAGGGGCTGGGCACCGGGGAGCTGTTTTTT.